This T cell receptor (beta chain) was sequenced in a study of T-cell reconstitution after alpha-beta-depleted transplantation in children. Whole-study findings and limits: Two months or so post-transplant, alpha-beta T cells reportedly derived from several hundred expanded graft clones. Among T cells one year after transplant, newly produced cells accounted for most counts and diversity.

V shed 3 bases and J shed 1 base, with 3 bases lying between them. The CDR3 extends over 12 amino acids. Germline CDR1 reads SEHNR; CDR2 reads FQNEAQ (reference sequence). The authors prepared the TCRbeta library with unique molecular identifiers. One entry per CDR3 protein, called by TCRdb with MiXCR from the PCR reads. Here the sample spans under 100,000 distinct CDR3 sequences, around 16% being singletons. In the case of this clonotype: Its antigen remains unidentified.

Sequencing used PBMCs, mostly from graft donor cells, obtained 180 days after TCRalphabeta/CD19-depleted stem cell transplant. The genes are TRBV7-9 and TRBJ1-1; D gene unclear. This clonotype was obtained from a male patient aged 2 to 9 who had a stem cell transplant for acute lymphoblastic leukemia, so the T cells may come from the graft donor. Here the CDR3 DNA reads TGTGCCAGCAGCTTCCCGAACACTGAAGCTTTCTTT. It specifies CASSFPNTEAFF.